These 32 T cell receptor beta chains share one sample of origin, sequenced in a study of T cell responses to AZD1222 COVID-19 vaccine. The repertoire was sequenced with immunoSEQ multiplex PCR; TCRdb's copy has only in-frame clones and lacks some. This sample has around 88,000 clones; 70% to 90% occur once, and the top ten carry approximately 10%. This specimen was peripheral blood, taken on day 0 of MenACWY control vaccination. The source is an adult in good health.

The chain couples TRBV6-5 to TRBJ1-1, with 8 bases identical to TRBD1. The CDR3 spans 14 residues. CDR1 and CDR2 (germline): MNHEY, SVGAGI. Trimming cost V 6 bases and J 0 bases; bases outside gene matches: 3. The chain's CDR3 is CASRSTGVNTEAFF. The CDR3 nucleotides read TGTGCCAGCAGGTCGACAGGGGTGAACACTGAAGCTTTCTTT.

The chain combines TRBV5-4 with TRBJ1-2, with D possibly being TRBD1 (6 bases). Between the trimmed V and J ends, which lost 2 bases and 4 bases, there was a span of 18 bases. CDR1 and CDR2 from the germline V gene are SGHNT and YYREEE (reference sequence). CDR3 length equals 16 residues. DNA for the CDR3: TGTGCCAGCAGCTTCTCCCCTCAGGGGCGGCTCTATGGCTACACCTTC. This translates into CASSFSPQGRLYGYTF.

This chain joins TRBV6-5 and TRBJ1-4, with 8 bases identical to TRBD1. The germline CDR1 and CDR2 sequences are MNHEY and SVGAGI. Trimming cost V 5 bases and J 8 bases; bases outside gene matches: 10. CDR3 length: 15 residues. Written as DNA, the CDR3 is TGTGCCAGCAGTCGCGGACAGGGTGGAAGGGAAAAACTGTTTTTT. Translating it yields CASSRGQGGREKLFF.

This rearrangement joins TRBV6-5 to TRBJ2-7; tentatively, D is TRBD1 or TRBD2 (5 bases each). Germline loops: CDR1 MNHEY, CDR2 SVGAGI. V lost 7 bases to trimming and J lost 5 bases, with 21 bases between them. The CDR3 length is 15 residues. The CDR3 is CASTRGSGPQDEQYF. The CDR3 DNA follows: TGTGCCAGCACCCGCGGGTCAGGGCCTCAGGACGAGCAGTACTTC.

The J gene is TRBJ2-3, the V gene TRBV2; a weak D match, TRBD1 (6 bases). The germline V gene has CDR1 SNHLY and CDR2 FYNNEI. The ends were cut back, 8 bases at V and 2 bases at J, with 14 bases in the middle. The CDR3 consists of 14 residues. The CDR3 sequence is CASLRDIHTDTQYF. The CDR3 nucleotides read TGTGCCAGCCTACGGGACATCCACACAGATACGCAGTATTTT.

The genes are TRBV5-6 and TRBJ1-5; the D gene is possibly TRBD1 (5 bases). The germline gives CDR1 SGHDT, CDR2 YYEEEE. Trimming pared 4 bases from V and 3 bases from J, leaving 14 bases between. CDR3 length equals 15 residues. CDR3 in DNA: TGTGCCAGCAGCGCTTGGGTTGGGGCCAATCAGCCCCAGCATTTT. Its protein product is CASSAWVGANQPQHF.

This chain links TRBV20-1 with TRBJ1-1; D is undetermined. CDR1 is DFQATT, CDR2 SNEGSKA, per germline (reference sequence). The CDR3 runs to 11 residues. The CDR3 DNA reads TGCAGACGGGGTGAGAACACTGAAGCTTTCTTT. It translates to CRRGENTEAFF.

The chain uses TRBV5-1 and TRBJ1-6, with D tentatively TRBD1 (6 bases). This CDR3 contains 14 residues. Between the trimmed V and J ends, which lost 4 bases and 5 bases, there was a span of 10 bases. Per germline, CDR1 SGHRS and CDR2 YFSETQ. The CDR3 spells CASSPGQNNSPLHF. CDR3 in DNA: TGCGCCAGCAGCCCTGGACAGAATAATTCACCCCTCCACTTT.

The chain has TRBV5-4 and TRBJ2-5; TRBD2 agrees at 12 bases. CDR1 SGHNT and CDR2 YYREEE come from the germline V gene (reference sequence). Trimming at V came to 0 bases and at J to 5 bases, leaving 8 bases not matched to a gene. The CDR3 totals 17 residues. The chain's CDR3 is CASSLVRTSGGWETQYF. The CDR3 region has the DNA TGTGCCAGCAGCTTGGTTCGCACTAGCGGGGGGTGGGAGACCCAGTACTTC.

This sequence joins TRBV5-1 and TRBJ1-5; 7 nucleotides line up with TRBD1. Germline loops: CDR1 SGHRS, CDR2 YFSETQ. This CDR3 contains 14 residues. The J segment lost 3 bases and the V segment lost 4 bases, leaving 4 bases of the junction unmatched. For the CDR3, the DNA is TGCGCCAGCAGCGCCGGACAGGACAATCAGCCCCAGCATTTT. This translates into CASSAGQDNQPQHF.

The J gene is TRBJ1-5, the V gene TRBV19, with D possibly matching TRBD1 (5 bases). The V gene lost 3 bases and the J gene lost 6 bases, with 6 bases spanning the gap. The V gene's germline CDR1 is LNHDA and CDR2 SQIVND (reference sequence). The CDR3 has 12 amino acids. The CDR3 loop reads CASSIGGQPQHF. CDR3 DNA sequence: TGTGCCAGTAGTATCGGGGGTCAGCCCCAGCATTTT.

CDR3 coding DNA: TGTGCCTGGAGTGCTCGGGACAGGGGGCATGCTAATGAAAAACTGTTTTTT. It translates to CAWSARDRGHANEKLFF. The V call is TRBV30, the J call TRBJ1-4; 12 bases agree with TRBD1. Germline CDR1 reads GTSNPN; CDR2 reads SVGIG (reference sequence). The junction had 6 bases not matched to a gene; V was cut back by 1 base and J by 3 bases. This CDR3 comprises 17 residues.

This chain connects TRBV10-3 to TRBJ1-5; possibly TRBD1 for D (5 bases). In germline, CDR1 is ENHRY, CDR2 SYGVKD. V lost 6 bases to trimming and J lost 2 bases, with 11 bases between them. The CDR3 consists of 14 residues. CDR3 region: CAISGGARNQPQHF. The CDR3 DNA reads as TGTGCCATCAGCGGGGGTGCCCGCAATCAGCCCCAGCATTTT.

This clone has only a few counts. This rearrangement joins TRBV14 to TRBJ2-1, with TRBD2 matching over 13 bases. This CDR3 is built from 19 residues. Germline V gene data show CDR1 as SGHDN and CDR2 as FVKESK. The junction had 7 bases not matched to a gene; V was cut back by 2 bases and J by 0 bases. The CDR3 protein is CASSQSRTSGSSSYNEQFF. CDR3 nucleotide sequence: TGTGCCAGCAGCCAAAGTAGGACTAGCGGGAGTAGCTCCTACAATGAGCAGTTCTTC.

V and J are TRBV19 and TRBJ2-1, with 7 positions matching TRBD2. This CDR3 comprises 16 residues. Trimming cost V 1 base and J 2 bases; bases outside gene matches: 5. Per germline, CDR1 LNHDA and CDR2 SQIVND (reference sequence). As DNA, the CDR3 is TGTGCCAGTAGTATAGCCCGACTAGCCCCCTACAATGAGCAGTTCTTC. This translates into CASSIARLAPYNEQFF.

This rearrangement joins TRBV6-2 or TRBV6-3 to TRBJ1-5; D gene uncertain. The V end was cut by 3 bases, the J end by 7 bases, with 10 bases between. This CDR3 has 13 residues. Germline V gene data show CDR1 as MNHEY and CDR2 as SVGEGT. CDR3 protein: CASSYEFGQPQHF. The DNA for the CDR3 is TGTGCCAGCAGTTATGAGTTCGGACAGCCCCAGCATTTT.

The chain has TRBV30 and TRBJ1-6; 9 bases are shared with TRBD1. The germline V gene encodes CDR1 GTSNPN and CDR2 SVGIG (reference sequence). The trim removed 2 bases at V and 9 bases at J, leaving 8 bases unmatched. The CDR3 is made up of 15 amino acids. The CDR3 loop is CAWSRNRGQSSPLHF. Written as DNA, the CDR3 is TGTGCCTGGAGTCGAAACAGGGGGCAGAGTTCACCCCTCCACTTT.

The chain uses TRBV5-5 and TRBJ1-1, with D possibly matching TRBD1 (5 bases). V gave up 1 base and J gave up 3 bases, with 7 bases separating them. The germline V gene encodes CDR1 SGHKS and CDR2 YYEKEE (reference sequence). The CDR3 is made up of 13 amino acids. CDR3 in amino acids: CASSLWGYTEAFF. In DNA form, the CDR3 reads TGTGCCAGCAGCTTGTGGGGGTACACTGAAGCTTTCTTT.

This clone appeared a single time. V usage is TRBV7-8 and J usage is TRBJ1-1; possibly TRBD1 for D (5 bases). Trimming took off 5 bases at V and 0 bases at J, with 13 bases between the two ends. CDR1 and CDR2 from the germline V gene are SGHVS and FQNEAQ. The CDR3 runs 15 residues. The CDR3 loop is CASSRDSQVNTEAFF. CDR3 nucleotide sequence: TGTGCCAGCAGCCGAGATTCACAGGTGAACACTGAAGCTTTCTTT.

This chain's CDR3 is CASSQDLANSYTF. The CDR3 coding sequence is TGTGCCAGCAGCCAAGACTTAGCGAATAGCTACACCTTC. The chain recombines TRBV3-1 (or the pseudogene TRBV3-2) with TRBJ1-2, with unresolved D. Germline CDR1 is LGHDT and CDR2 is YNNKEL (reference sequence). The CDR3 contains 13 residues. Trimming shortened V by 0 bases and J by 9 bases, and 11 bases separated the two germline ends.

This chain joins TRBV9 and TRBJ1-4, with 11 bases fitting TRBD1. Germline CDR1 SGDLS, CDR2 YYNGEE. V shed 0 bases and J 2 bases; nucleotides not matched to a gene: 0. CDR3 length: 16 residues. CDR3 bases: TGTGCCAGCAGCGTAGGGACAGGGGGCACTAATGAAAAACTGTTTTTT. Protein sequence: CASSVGTGGTNEKLFF.

The J gene is TRBJ2-1, the V gene TRBV6-2 or TRBV6-3, with unresolved D. The CDR3 extends over 13 amino acids. Looked up from germline, CDR1 is MNHEY and CDR2 is SVGEGT. Trimming left V 4 bases short and J 9 bases short, with 13 bases between. The chain's CDR3 is CASSSAIMGEQFF. CDR3 DNA: TGTGCCAGCAGTTCCGCCATCATGGGTGAGCAGTTCTTC.

V usage is TRBV24-1 and J usage is TRBJ1-2, with 10 bases lining up with TRBD1. Germline CDR1 KGHDR, CDR2 SFDVKD. The CDR3 is 15 amino acids. V dropped 7 bases and J dropped 6; count of bases not matched to a gene: 10. The CDR3 DNA follows: TGTGCCACCAGCGGCCGGGACAGGGGAGCGGATGGCTACACCTTC. This codes for CATSGRDRGADGYTF.

The rearrangement links TRBV18 to TRBJ1-2; 10 bases agree with TRBD1. This CDR3 has 13 amino acids. J lost 8 bases, V lost 6 bases, and 6 bases had no gene match. CDR1 KGHSH and CDR2 LQKENI come from the germline V gene. The CDR3 protein is CASSRQGAEGYTF. CDR3 nucleotide sequence: TGTGCCAGCTCTCGACAGGGGGCCGAAGGCTACACCTTC. Full variable domain (outside the CDR3, taken from reference TRBV18 and TRBJ1-2): NAGVMQNPRHLVRRRGQEARLRCSPMKGHSHVYWYRQLPEEGLKFMVYLQKENIIDESGMPKERFSAEFPKEGPSILRIQQVVRGDSAAYFCASSRQGAEGYTFGSGTRLTVV.

V gene TRBV20-1 combines with J gene TRBJ1-1; the D gene is possibly TRBD1 (5 bases). The CDR3 is made up of 10 amino acids. The germline V and J ends were trimmed by 6 bases and 5 bases, with 7 bases remaining between them. In germline, CDR1 is DFQATT, CDR2 SNEGSKA (reference sequence). CDR3 protein: CSAGVTEAFF. The CDR3 DNA reads TGCAGTGCAGGGGTTACTGAAGCTTTCTTT.

This chain connects TRBV4-2 to TRBJ1-1; possible D gene TRBD1, 5 bases. V was cut by 1 base and J by 1 base, with 7 bases left in between. Germline V gene lookup returns CDR1 LGHNA and CDR2 YNFKEQ. This CDR3 comprises 14 residues. CDR3 protein: CASSQAGKNTEAFF. Written as DNA, the CDR3 is TGTGCCAGCAGCCAAGCAGGGAAGAACACTGAAGCTTTCTTT.

The chain has TRBV28 and TRBJ1-5; no clear D. This CDR3 spans 16 amino acids. Germline V lookup: CDR1 MDHEN, CDR2 SYDVKM. Trimming shortened V by 2 bases and J by 6 bases, and 17 bases separated the two germline ends. The DNA for the CDR3 is TGTGCCAGCAGTTTACAACCTAAGAAAGGCGTTCAGCCCCAGCATTTT. Its protein product is CASSLQPKKGVQPQHF.

The chain links TRBV11-2 to TRBJ2-7, with D hard to call. Germline assignment: CDR1 SGHAT and CDR2 FQNNGV. This CDR3 is 18 amino acids long. V was pared by 2 bases and J by 2 bases, with 22 bases between. The CDR3: CASSLRSDATQRPYEQYF. CDR3 coding DNA: TGTGCCAGCAGCTTACGTTCGGACGCGACACAACGACCCTACGAGCAGTACTTC.

The CDR3 here is CSASEYVGTGSYGYTF. Here the CDR3 DNA reads TGCAGTGCTAGTGAATATGTGGGGACAGGGTCCTATGGCTACACCTTC. The rearrangement uses TRBV20-1 and TRBJ1-2; 9 positions agree with TRBD1. V gave up 3 bases and J gave up 4 bases; unmatched junction bases: 12. The CDR3 loop spans 16 amino acids. Germline lookup yields CDR1 DFQATT and CDR2 SNEGSKA (reference sequence).

The table lists this clone with a few counts. This sequence joins TRBV7-2 and TRBJ1-2; 8 bases are a match to TRBD1. J lost 4 bases, V lost 5 bases, and 9 bases had no gene match. This CDR3 is 15 amino acids long. Germline lookup yields CDR1 SGHTA and CDR2 FQGNSA. As DNA, the CDR3 is TGTGCCAGCAGCAGGGACGGGACAGGAGTCTATGGCTACACCTTC. It translates to CASSRDGTGVYGYTF.

This clone was recorded once. The rearrangement uses TRBV14 and TRBJ1-6, with D maybe TRBD1 (5 bases). V was trimmed by 1 base and J by 11 bases, leaving 15 bases between them. Per germline, CDR1 SGHDN and CDR2 FVKESK. CDR3 length: 15 residues. CDR3: CASSQVRGGDAPLHF. The CDR3 DNA follows: TGTGCCAGCAGCCAAGTCCGAGGAGGGGACGCACCCCTCCACTTT.

This clone was recorded a few times. The V and J genes are TRBV15 and TRBJ2-7; either TRBD1 or TRBD2 may fit D (5 bases each). From germline, CDR1 is LNHNV and CDR2 YYDKDF (reference sequence). Trimming left V 1 base short and J 5 bases short, with 15 bases between. The CDR3 covers 15 residues. The CDR3 here is CATSRGGAGPNEQYF. The DNA for the CDR3 is TGTGCCACCAGCAGAGGGGGCGCGGGCCCAAACGAGCAGTACTTC.